A single sample is the source of the 22 T cell receptor beta chains below, sequenced in a study of blood T cell repertoires in COVID-19. Libraries were prepared by immunoSEQ multiplex PCR; TCRdb keeps only in-frame clonotypes and omits some of them. The data hold approximately 200,000 clones, with roughly four fifths observed a single time. The sequenced sample was peripheral blood. The receptor source for this set is a woman in her twenties or thirties who had recovered from COVID-19.

The chain is built from TRBV5-6 and TRBJ1-1, with a possible D match to TRBD1 (5 bases). The germline V gene has CDR1 SGHDT and CDR2 YYEEEE. The CDR3 loop spans 16 amino acids. V lost 1 base and J 0 bases, leaving 13 bases between the germline ends. The CDR3 nucleotides are TGTGCCAGCAGCTTGTCGACAGCCTTAATGAACACTGAAGCTTTCTTT. Its protein product is CASSLSTALMNTEAFF.

As to this clone: A read error may produce the germline difference seen at one junction end. The CDR3 reads CASSEGLGPTYSYEQYF. The CDR3 DNA follows: TGTGCCAGCAGCGAAGGTCTAGGCCCCACCTACTCCTACGAGCAGTACTTC. V and J are TRBV2 and TRBJ2-7, with D hard to call. Looked up from germline, CDR1 is SNHLY and CDR2 is FYNNEI. The CDR3 runs 17 residues. Full variable domain (missing parts from reference TRBV2 and TRBJ2-7): EPEVTQTPSHQVTQMGQEVILRCVPISNHLYFYWYRQILGQKVEFLVSFYNNEISEKSEIFDDQFSVERPDGSNFTLKIRSTKLEDSAMYFCASSEGLGPTYSYEQYFGPGTRLTVT.

The rearrangement links TRBV4-1 to TRBJ2-7, with 10 bases identical to TRBD2. Germline CDR1 is MGHRA and CDR2 is YSYEKL. Unmatched junction bases numbered 11, after V lost 5 bases and J lost 7 bases. The CDR3 consists of 15 residues. CDR3: CASSKGVAGGQEQYF. In nucleotides, the CDR3 is TGCGCCAGCAGCAAGGGGGTAGCGGGAGGTCAGGAGCAGTACTTC.

Comments on this clone: Sequence at one end of the junction differs from germline and may be a read error. This chain uses TRBV5-1 with TRBJ2-7, with 7 bases fitting TRBD2. Germline lookup yields CDR1 SGHRS and CDR2 YFSETQ. The CDR3 is 13 amino acids. In DNA, the CDR3 is TGCGCCAGCAGGTTGGGGGAGGGCTACGAGCAGTACTTC. It encodes CASRLGEGYEQYF.

The chain links TRBV9 to TRBJ2-7, with TRBD2 matching 8 bases. Unmatched junction bases numbered 3, after V lost 0 bases and J lost 4 bases. This CDR3 is 14 amino acids long. The germline V gene has CDR1 SGDLS and CDR2 YYNGEE. The CDR3 is CASSVALADYEQYF. DNA for the CDR3: TGTGCCAGCAGCGTAGCACTAGCGGATTACGAGCAGTACTTC.

As DNA, the CDR3 is TGTGCCAGCAGGGGAAACAGCGGGAGAACCGGGGAGCTGTTTTTT. Protein: CASRGNSGRTGELFF. The chain recombines TRBV7-9 with TRBJ2-2, with 8 bases matching TRBD2. Trimming removed 6 bases from V and 5 bases from J; junction bases left unmatched: 8. CDR1 and CDR2 from the germline V gene are SEHNR and FQNEAQ (reference sequence). The CDR3 consists of 15 residues.

The gene calls are TRBV30 and TRBJ2-1; TRBD2 matches at 14 bases. The germline CDR1 and CDR2 sequences are GTSNPN and SVGIG (reference sequence). V lost 6 bases and J lost 7; bases outside the gene matches: 2. The CDR3 covers 13 residues. CDR3 DNA sequence: TGTGCCTGCCGGACTAGCGGGAGGAATGAGCAGTTCTTC. Protein: CACRTSGRNEQFF.

This chain links TRBV6-1 with TRBJ2-5; D may be TRBD2 (5 bases). This CDR3 is 11 amino acids long. Trimming removed 9 bases from V and 7 bases from J, with 12 bases in between. The germline V gene has CDR1 MNHNS and CDR2 SASEGT. CDR3 DNA sequence: TGTGCCAGTCTAGCCCGGTGGACCCAGTACTTC. Encoded protein: CASLARWTQYF.

The chain employs TRBV2 and TRBJ2-3; TRBD1 aligns across 7 bases. The V and J ends lost 2 bases and 1 base, in that order; junction bases with no gene match: 9. In germline, CDR1 is SNHLY, CDR2 FYNNEI. The CDR3 spans 17 residues. CDR3 in amino acids: CASSELGDSFRTDTQYF. Here the CDR3 DNA reads TGTGCCAGCAGTGAATTGGGGGACAGTTTTCGCACAGATACGCAGTATTTT.

This sequence joins TRBV12-2 and TRBJ1-2; TRBD1 is the table's D call and was not checked against the DNA. TRBV12-2 is a documented pseudogene. CDR3 length equals 18 residues. The CDR3 DNA reads as TGTGCAAGTCGCTACATCGGAACAGGAGAAGGGCCTAACTATGGCTACACCTTC. Translating it yields CASRYIGTGEGPNYGYTF.

The V and J genes are TRBV5-1 and TRBJ2-3, with 8 bases lining up with TRBD2. Germline V gives CDR1 SGHRS, CDR2 YFSETQ. V shed 2 bases and J 5 bases; nucleotides not matched to a gene: 7. The CDR3 runs to 15 residues. Here the CDR3 reads CASSLSAGGKDTQYF. Written as DNA, the CDR3 is TGCGCCAGCAGCTTAAGTGCGGGAGGTAAAGATACGCAGTATTTT.

The V and J genes are TRBV24-1 and TRBJ1-5; the D gene is possibly TRBD1 (6 bases). Germline-derived CDR1 and CDR2 are KGHDR and SFDVKD. V was trimmed by 2 bases and J by 5 bases, leaving 9 bases between them. This CDR3 is 14 amino acids long. CDR3: CATSDSTGYQPQHF. DNA of the CDR3: TGTGCCACCAGTGATTCGACAGGTTATCAGCCCCAGCATTTT.

A remark on this clone: At the DNA level, this CDR3 is encoded by other sequences in the same sample as well. The CDR3 nucleotides read TGTGCCAGCAGTCCCCTGACAGAAACCTACGAGCAGTACTTC. This gives the protein CASSPLTETYEQYF. The genes are TRBV27 and TRBJ2-7, with a tentative D call TRBD1 (5 bases). The V gene lost 5 bases and the J gene lost 2 bases, with 13 bases spanning the gap. CDR1 and CDR2 from the germline V gene are MNHEY and SMNVEV (reference sequence). CDR3 length: 14 amino acids.

This sequence joins TRBV29-1 and TRBJ1-1, with D maybe TRBD1 (5 bases). V was clipped by 0 bases and J by 2 bases, with 13 bases between them. CDR3 size: 15 residues. Germline-derived CDR1 and CDR2 are SQVTM and ANQGSEA. CDR3 DNA sequence: TGCAGCGTTGAAGAGGATGGGGCGCGAAACACTGAAGCTTTCTTT. Its translation is CSVEEDGARNTEAFF.

The CDR3 here is CASREQGARGFF. The CDR3 DNA reads TGTGCCAGCAGAGAACAGGGGGCCAGGGGTTTCTTT. The chain uses TRBV28 and TRBJ1-1; 9 nucleotides line up with TRBD1. J lost 13 bases, V lost 6 bases, and 9 bases had no gene match. CDR3 size: 12 residues. Germline V gene data show CDR1 as MDHEN and CDR2 as SYDVKM.

This clone showed up just once. The rearrangement links TRBV7-6 to TRBJ1-4; 9 nucleotides match TRBD1. V lost 5 bases, J lost 8 bases, and 9 bases stayed unmatched. Germline V CDR1 and CDR2: SGHVS, FNYEAQ. The CDR3 consists of 15 residues. CDR3 nucleotides: TGTGCCAGCAGCCTGGGACAGGGAGGTTGGGAAAAACTGTTTTTT. This gives the protein CASSLGQGGWEKLFF.

Only a few counts were recorded for this clone. The rearrangement links TRBV10-3 to TRBJ1-2; unclear D gene. Germline V gene data show CDR1 as ENHRY and CDR2 as SYGVKD. The CDR3 covers 11 residues. V lost 3 bases, J lost 8 bases, and 7 bases lay in between. The CDR3 nucleotides are TGTGCCATCAGTGACCCGCGGGGCTACACCTTC. It yields the protein CAISDPRGYTF.

V is TRBV19 and J is TRBJ2-1, with TRBD2 identical over 15 bases. This CDR3 is built from 18 residues. Germline V gives CDR1 LNHDA, CDR2 SQIVND (reference sequence). V gave up 0 bases and J gave up 2 bases; unmatched junction bases: 2. CDR3 in DNA: TGTGCCAGTAGTATAGATCGGACTAGCGGGAGGGCCTACAATGAGCAGTTCTTC. Residues: CASSIDRTSGRAYNEQFF.

This chain joins TRBV5-1 and TRBJ1-1; a possible D gene is TRBD1 (5 bases). The germline V and J ends were trimmed by 4 bases and 1 base, with 11 bases remaining between them. The CDR3 is made up of 14 amino acids. CDR1 and CDR2 (germline): SGHRS, YFSETQ. For the CDR3, the DNA is TGCGCCAGCAGCCCTTGGGGGGAGAACACTGAAGCTTTCTTT. Translation: CASSPWGENTEAFF.

The chain links TRBV19 to TRBJ2-7; 11 nucleotides line up with TRBD2. The germline V gene encodes CDR1 LNHDA and CDR2 SQIVND (reference sequence). The CDR3 extends over 14 amino acids. The ends lost 6 bases at V and 11 bases at J; junction bases unmatched: 12. For the CDR3, the DNA is TGTGCCAGTAGGGATACTAGCGGGGGAGTACGTGAGTACTTC. It specifies CASRDTSGGVREYF.

The chain links TRBV5-1 to TRBJ2-2; D might be TRBD2 (6 bases). This CDR3 contains 14 residues. CDR1 and CDR2 (germline): SGHRS, YFSETQ. V was shortened by 3 bases and J by 1 base, with 7 bases between the two germline ends. CDR3 nucleotide sequence: TGCGCCAGCAGCTCGGGAGAGAACACCGGGGAGCTGTTTTTT. Translated, it gives CASSSGENTGELFF.

The chain uses TRBV3-1 (or the pseudogene TRBV3-2) and TRBJ1-1, with D maybe TRBD1 (6 bases). V was pared by 5 bases and J by 2 bases, with 12 bases between. The CDR3 is made up of 14 amino acids. Germline assignment: CDR1 LGHDT and CDR2 YNNKEL (reference sequence). The CDR3, as DNA: TGTGCCAGCAGCGCTCTAGGGGGAAACACTGAAGCTTTCTTT. It yields the protein CASSALGGNTEAFF.